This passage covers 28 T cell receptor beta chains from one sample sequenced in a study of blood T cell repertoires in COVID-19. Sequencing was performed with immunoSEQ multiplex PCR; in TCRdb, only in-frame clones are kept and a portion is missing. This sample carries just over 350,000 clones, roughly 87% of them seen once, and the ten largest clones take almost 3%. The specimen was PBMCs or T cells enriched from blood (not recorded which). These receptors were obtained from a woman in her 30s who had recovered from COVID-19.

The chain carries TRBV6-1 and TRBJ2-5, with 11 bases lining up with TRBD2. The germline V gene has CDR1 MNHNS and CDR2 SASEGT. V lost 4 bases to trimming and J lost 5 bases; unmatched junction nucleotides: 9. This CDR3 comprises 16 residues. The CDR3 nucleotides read TGTGCCAGCAGTGGCGAGACTAGCGGGGTGTTGGAGACCCAGTACTTC. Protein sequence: CASSGETSGVLETQYF.

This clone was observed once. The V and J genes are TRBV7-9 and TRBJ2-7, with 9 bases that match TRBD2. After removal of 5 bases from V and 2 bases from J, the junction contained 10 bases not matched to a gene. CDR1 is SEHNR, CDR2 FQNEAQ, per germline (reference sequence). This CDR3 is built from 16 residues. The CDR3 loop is CASSAASGEHTYEQYF. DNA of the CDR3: TGTGCCAGCAGCGCTGCTAGCGGGGAACACACCTACGAGCAGTACTTC. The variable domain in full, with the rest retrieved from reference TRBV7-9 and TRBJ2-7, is DTGVSQNPRHKITKRGQNVTFRCDPISEHNRLYWYRQTLGQGPEFLTYFQNEAQLEKSRLLSDRFSAERPKGSFSTLEIQRTEQGDSAMYLCASSAASGEHTYEQYFGPGTRLTVT.

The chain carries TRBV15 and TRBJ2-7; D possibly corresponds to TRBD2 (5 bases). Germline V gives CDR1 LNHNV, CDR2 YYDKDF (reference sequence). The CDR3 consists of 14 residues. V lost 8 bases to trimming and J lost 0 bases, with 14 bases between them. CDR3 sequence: CATADGLLSYEQYF. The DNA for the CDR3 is TGTGCCACCGCGGACGGACTCCTCTCCTACGAGCAGTACTTC.

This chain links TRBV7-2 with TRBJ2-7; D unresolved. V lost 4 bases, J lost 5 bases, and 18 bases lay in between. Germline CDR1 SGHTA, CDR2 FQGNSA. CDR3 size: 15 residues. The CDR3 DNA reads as TGTGCCAGCAGCTGGGCTCCGAGCCAGGTCCACGAGCAGTACTTC. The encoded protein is CASSWAPSQVHEQYF.

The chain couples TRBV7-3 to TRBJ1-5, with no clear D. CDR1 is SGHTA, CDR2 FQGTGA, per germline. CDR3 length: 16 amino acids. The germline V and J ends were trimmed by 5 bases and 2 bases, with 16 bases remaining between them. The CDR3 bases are TGTGCCAGCAGCCCTACTCGTCCGGGTGGCAATCAGCCCCAGCATTTT. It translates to CASSPTRPGGNQPQHF. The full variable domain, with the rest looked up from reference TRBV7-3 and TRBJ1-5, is GAGVSQTPSNKVTEKGKYVELRCDPISGHTALYWYRQSLGQGPEFLIYFQGTGAADDSGLPNDRFFAVRPEGSVSTLKIQRTERGDSAVYLCASSPTRPGGNQPQHFGDGTRLSIL.

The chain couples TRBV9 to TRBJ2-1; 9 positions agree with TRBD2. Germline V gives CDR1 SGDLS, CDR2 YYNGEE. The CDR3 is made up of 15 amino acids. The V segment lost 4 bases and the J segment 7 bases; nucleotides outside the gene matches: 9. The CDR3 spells CASSPGTSTWNEQFF. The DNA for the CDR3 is TGTGCCAGCAGCCCCGGGACTAGCACGTGGAATGAGCAGTTCTTC.

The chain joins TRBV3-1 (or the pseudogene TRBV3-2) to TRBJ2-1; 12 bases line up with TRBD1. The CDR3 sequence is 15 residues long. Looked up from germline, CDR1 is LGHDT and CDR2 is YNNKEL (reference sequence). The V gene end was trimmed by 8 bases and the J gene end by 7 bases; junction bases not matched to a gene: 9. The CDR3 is CASASRDRGLNEQFF. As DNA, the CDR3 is TGTGCCAGCGCGTCAAGGGACAGGGGGCTAAATGAGCAGTTCTTC.

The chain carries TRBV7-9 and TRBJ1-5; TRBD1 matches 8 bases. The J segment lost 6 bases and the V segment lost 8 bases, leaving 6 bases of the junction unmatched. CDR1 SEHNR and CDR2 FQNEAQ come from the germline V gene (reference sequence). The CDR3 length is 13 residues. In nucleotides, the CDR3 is TGTGCCAGCCGGCAGGGGGCAGGTCAGCCCCAGCATTTT. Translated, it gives CASRQGAGQPQHF.

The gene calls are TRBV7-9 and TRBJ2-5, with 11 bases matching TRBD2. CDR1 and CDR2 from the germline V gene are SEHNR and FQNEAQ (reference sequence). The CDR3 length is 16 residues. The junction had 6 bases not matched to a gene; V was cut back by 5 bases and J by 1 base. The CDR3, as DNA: TGTGCCAGCAGCACGAGACTAGCGGGGTCCCAAGAGACCCAGTACTTC. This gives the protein CASSTRLAGSQETQYF.

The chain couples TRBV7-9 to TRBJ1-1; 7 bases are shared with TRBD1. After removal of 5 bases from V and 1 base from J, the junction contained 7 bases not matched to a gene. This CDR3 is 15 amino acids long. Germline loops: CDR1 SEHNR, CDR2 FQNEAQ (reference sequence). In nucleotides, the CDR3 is TGTGCCAGCAGCCTTAAAGGGGGCCCGAACACTGAAGCTTTCTTT. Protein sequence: CASSLKGGPNTEAFF.

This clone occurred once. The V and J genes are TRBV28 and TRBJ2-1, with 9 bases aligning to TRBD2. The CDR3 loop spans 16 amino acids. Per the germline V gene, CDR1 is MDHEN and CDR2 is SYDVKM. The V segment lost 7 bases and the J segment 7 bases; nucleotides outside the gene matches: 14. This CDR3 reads CASTSLTGGRGNEQFF. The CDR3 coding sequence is TGTGCCAGCACCTCTCTCACGGGCGGGAGGGGAAATGAGCAGTTCTTC.

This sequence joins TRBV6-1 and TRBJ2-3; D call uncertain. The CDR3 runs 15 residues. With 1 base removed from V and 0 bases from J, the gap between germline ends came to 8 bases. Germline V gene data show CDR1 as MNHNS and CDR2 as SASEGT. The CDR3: CASSEGGRSTDTQYF. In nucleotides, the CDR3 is TGTGCCAGCAGTGAAGGAGGCCGGAGCACAGATACGCAGTATTTT.

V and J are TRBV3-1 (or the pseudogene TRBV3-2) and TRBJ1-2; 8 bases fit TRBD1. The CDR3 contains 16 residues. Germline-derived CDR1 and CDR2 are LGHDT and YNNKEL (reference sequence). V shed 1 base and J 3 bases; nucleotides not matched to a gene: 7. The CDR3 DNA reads TGTGCCAGCAGCCAAGCCGACAGGGGACCCTACTATGGCTACACCTTC. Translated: CASSQADRGPYYGYTF.

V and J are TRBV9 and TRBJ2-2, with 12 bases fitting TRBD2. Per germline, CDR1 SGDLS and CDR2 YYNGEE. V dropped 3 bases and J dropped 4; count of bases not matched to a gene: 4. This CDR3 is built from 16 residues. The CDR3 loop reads CASSAGLAGTTGELFF. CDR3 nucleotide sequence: TGTGCCAGCAGCGCCGGACTAGCGGGGACCACCGGGGAGCTGTTTTTT.

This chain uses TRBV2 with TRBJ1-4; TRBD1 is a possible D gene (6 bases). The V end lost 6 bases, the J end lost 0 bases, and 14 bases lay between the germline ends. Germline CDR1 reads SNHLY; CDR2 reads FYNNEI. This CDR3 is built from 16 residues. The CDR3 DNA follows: TGTGCCAGCAGCGCATATGGGACAACAACTAATGAAAAACTGTTTTTT. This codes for CASSAYGTTTNEKLFF.

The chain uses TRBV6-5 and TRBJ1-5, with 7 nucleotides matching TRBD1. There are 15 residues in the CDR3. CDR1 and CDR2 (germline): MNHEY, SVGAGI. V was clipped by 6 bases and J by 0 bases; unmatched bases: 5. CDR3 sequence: CASSQTGFSNQPQHF. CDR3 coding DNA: TGTGCCAGCAGCCAGACAGGGTTTAGCAATCAGCCCCAGCATTTT.

This CDR3 reads CASSFHRGPRYEQYF. CDR3 in DNA: TGCGCCAGCAGCTTTCACAGGGGTCCCCGCTACGAGCAGTACTTC. This chain uses TRBV5-1 with TRBJ2-7, with 7 bases fitting TRBD1. The germline CDR1 and CDR2 sequences are SGHRS and YFSETQ. This CDR3 has 15 residues. V lost 2 bases, J lost 3 bases, and 8 bases stayed unmatched.

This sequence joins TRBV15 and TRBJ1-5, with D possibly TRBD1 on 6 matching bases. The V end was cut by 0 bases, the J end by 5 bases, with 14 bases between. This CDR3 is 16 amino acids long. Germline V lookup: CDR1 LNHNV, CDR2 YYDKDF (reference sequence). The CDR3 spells CATSREGQNLHQPQHF. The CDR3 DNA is TGTGCCACCAGCAGAGAAGGACAGAATCTCCATCAGCCCCAGCATTTT.

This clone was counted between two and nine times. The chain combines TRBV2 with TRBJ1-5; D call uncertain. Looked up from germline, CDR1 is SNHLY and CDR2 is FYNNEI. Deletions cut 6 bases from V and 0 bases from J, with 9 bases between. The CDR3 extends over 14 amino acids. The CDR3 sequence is CASRENYSNQPQHF. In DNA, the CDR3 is TGTGCCAGCAGAGAAAATTATAGCAATCAGCCCCAGCATTTT.

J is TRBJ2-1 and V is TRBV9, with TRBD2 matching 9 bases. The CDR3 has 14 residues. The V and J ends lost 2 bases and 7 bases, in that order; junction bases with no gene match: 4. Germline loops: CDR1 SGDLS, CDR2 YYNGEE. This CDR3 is CASSVAGGRNEQFF. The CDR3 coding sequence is TGTGCCAGCAGCGTGGCGGGGGGGAGAAATGAGCAGTTCTTC.

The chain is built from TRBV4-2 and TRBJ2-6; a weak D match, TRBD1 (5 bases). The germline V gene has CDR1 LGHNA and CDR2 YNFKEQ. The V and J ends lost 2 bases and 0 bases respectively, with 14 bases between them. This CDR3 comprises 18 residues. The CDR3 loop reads CASSQFDSANSGANVLTF. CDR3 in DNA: TGTGCCAGCAGCCAATTTGACAGTGCCAACTCTGGGGCCAACGTCCTGACTTTC.

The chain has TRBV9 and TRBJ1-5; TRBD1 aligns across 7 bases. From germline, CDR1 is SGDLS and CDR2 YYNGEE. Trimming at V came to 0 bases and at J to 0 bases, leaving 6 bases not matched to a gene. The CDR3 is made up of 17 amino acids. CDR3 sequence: CASSVGGGHYSNQPQHF. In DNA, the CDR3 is TGTGCCAGCAGCGTAGGAGGGGGCCATTATAGCAATCAGCCCCAGCATTTT. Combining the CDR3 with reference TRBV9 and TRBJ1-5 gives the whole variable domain DSGVTQTPKHLITATGQRVTLRCSPRSGDLSVYWYQQSLDQGLQFLIQYYNGEERAKGNILERFSAQQFPDLHSELNLSSLELGDSALYFCASSVGGGHYSNQPQHFGDGTRLSIL.

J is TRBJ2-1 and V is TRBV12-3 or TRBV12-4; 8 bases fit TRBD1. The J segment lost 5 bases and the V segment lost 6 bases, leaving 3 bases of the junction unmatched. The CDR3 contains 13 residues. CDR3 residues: CASRRTGNNEQFF. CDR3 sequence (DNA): TGTGCCAGCAGACGGACAGGGAACAATGAGCAGTTCTTC.

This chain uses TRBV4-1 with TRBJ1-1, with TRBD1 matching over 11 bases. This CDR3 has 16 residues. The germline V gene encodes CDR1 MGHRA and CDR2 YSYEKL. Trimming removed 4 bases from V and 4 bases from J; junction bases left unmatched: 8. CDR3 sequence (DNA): TGCGCCAGCAGCCGGACTCCCGGGACAGGGGGCACTGAAGCTTTCTTT. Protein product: CASSRTPGTGGTEAFF.

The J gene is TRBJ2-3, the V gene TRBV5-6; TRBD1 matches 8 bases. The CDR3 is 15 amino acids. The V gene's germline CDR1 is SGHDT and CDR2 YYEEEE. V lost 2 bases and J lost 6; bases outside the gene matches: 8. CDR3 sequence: CASSFPMDRADTQYF. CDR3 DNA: TGTGCCAGCAGCTTCCCTATGGACAGGGCGGATACGCAGTATTTT.

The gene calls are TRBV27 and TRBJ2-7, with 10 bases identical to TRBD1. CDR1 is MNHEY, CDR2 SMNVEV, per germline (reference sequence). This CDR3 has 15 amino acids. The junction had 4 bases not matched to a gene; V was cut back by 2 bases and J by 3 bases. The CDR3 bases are TGTGCCAGCAGTTTAATGGGACAGGGGATCTACGAGCAGTACTTC. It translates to CASSLMGQGIYEQYF.

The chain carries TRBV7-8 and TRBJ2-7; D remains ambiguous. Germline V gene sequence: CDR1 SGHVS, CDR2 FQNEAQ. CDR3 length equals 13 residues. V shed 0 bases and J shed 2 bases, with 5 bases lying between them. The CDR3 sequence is CASSLAPAYEQYF. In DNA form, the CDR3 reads TGTGCCAGCAGCTTAGCGCCAGCCTACGAGCAGTACTTC.

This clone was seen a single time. The CDR3 here is CASSVGSQANYGYTF. The DNA for the CDR3 is TGTGCCAGCAGCGTGGGCAGCCAAGCTAACTATGGCTACACCTTC. This chain joins TRBV9 and TRBJ1-2; D unresolved. Germline CDR1 is SGDLS and CDR2 is YYNGEE. The germline V and J ends were trimmed by 2 bases and 0 bases, with 11 bases remaining between them. The CDR3 spans 15 residues.